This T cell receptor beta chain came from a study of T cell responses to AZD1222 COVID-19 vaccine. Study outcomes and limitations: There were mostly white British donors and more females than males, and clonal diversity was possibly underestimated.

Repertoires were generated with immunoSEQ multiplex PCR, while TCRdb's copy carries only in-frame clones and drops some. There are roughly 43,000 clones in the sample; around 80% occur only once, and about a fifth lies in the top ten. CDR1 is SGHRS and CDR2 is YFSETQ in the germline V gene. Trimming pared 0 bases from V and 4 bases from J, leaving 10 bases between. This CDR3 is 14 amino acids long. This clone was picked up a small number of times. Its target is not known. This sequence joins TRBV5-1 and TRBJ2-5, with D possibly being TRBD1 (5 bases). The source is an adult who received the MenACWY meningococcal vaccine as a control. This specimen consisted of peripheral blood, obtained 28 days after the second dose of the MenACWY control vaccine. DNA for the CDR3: TGCGCCAGCAGCTTGGGCCTGGGGCGAGAGACCCAGTACTTC. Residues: CASSLGLGRETQYF.